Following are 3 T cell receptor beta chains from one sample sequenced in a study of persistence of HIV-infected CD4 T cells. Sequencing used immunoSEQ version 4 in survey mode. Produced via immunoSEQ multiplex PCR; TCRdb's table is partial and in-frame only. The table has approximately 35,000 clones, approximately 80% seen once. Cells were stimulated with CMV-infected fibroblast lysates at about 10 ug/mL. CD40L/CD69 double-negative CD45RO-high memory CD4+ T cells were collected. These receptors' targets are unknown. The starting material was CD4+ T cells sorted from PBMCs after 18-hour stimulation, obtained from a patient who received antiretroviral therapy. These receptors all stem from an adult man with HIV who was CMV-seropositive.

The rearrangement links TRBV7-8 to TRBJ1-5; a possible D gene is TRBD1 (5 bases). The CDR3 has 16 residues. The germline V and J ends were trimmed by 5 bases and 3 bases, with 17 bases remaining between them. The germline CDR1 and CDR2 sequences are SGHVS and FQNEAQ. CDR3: CASSPRGWGPNQPQHF. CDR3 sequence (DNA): TGTGCCAGCAGCCCGAGGGGCTGGGGCCCCAATCAGCCCCAGCATTTT.

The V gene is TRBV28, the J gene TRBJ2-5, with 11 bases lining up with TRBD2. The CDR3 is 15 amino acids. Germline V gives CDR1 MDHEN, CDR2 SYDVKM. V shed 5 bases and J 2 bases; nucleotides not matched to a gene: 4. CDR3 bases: TGTGCCAGCAGTGACCGACTAGCGGGGCAAGAGACCCAGTACTTC. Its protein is CASSDRLAGQETQYF.

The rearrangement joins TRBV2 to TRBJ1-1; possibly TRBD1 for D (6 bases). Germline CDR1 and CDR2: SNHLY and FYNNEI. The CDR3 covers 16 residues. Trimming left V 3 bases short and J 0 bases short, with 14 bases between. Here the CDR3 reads CASSDPRGVLNTEAFF. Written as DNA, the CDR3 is TGTGCCAGCAGTGATCCCAGGGGTGTATTGAACACTGAAGCTTTCTTT.